Following are 16 T cell receptor beta chains from one sample sequenced in a study of T-cell reconstitution after alpha-beta-depleted transplantation in children. Unique molecular identifiers featured in how the TCRbeta library was prepared. TCRdb called the PCR reads again in MiXCR, with one record for every CDR3 protein. The table includes almost 400,000 distinct CDR3 sequences, 20% detected once. Here the sequenced sample was PBMCs from the stem cell graft donor, taken from the stem cell graft. These receptors all stem from a human donor who donated a stem cell graft to a child with acute myeloid leukemia.

The V and J genes are TRBV28 and TRBJ2-7; 10 positions match TRBD2. Germline values: CDR1 MDHEN, CDR2 SYDVKM. The CDR3 covers 13 residues. Trimming took 7 bases from V and 2 from J; bases not matched to a gene: 2. In nucleotides, the CDR3 is TGTGCCAGCACCCTAGCGGGAGCCTACGAGCAGTACTTC. Protein sequence: CASTLAGAYEQYF.

The chain links TRBV24-1 to TRBJ1-5; D ambiguous. Germline V lookup: CDR1 KGHDR, CDR2 SFDVKD. The V and J ends lost 1 base and 7 bases respectively, with 7 bases between them. The CDR3 spans 13 residues. This CDR3 is CATSDLTSQPQHF. Written as DNA, the CDR3 is TGTGCCACCAGTGATTTAACATCGCAGCCCCAGCATTTT.

This clonotype was detected only a few times. A much larger clone lies one base from this, so it may be a read error. V and J are TRBV29-1 and TRBJ2-5; no definite D call. The V gene lost 2 bases and the J gene lost 0 bases, with 1 base spanning the gap. Germline assignment: CDR1 SQVTM and CDR2 ANQGSEA. This CDR3 region has 11 residues. CDR3 residues: CSVEHQETQYF. The CDR3 DNA sequence: TGCAGCGTTGAACACCAAGAGACCCAGTACTTC.

The table lists this clonotype with many counts. The rearrangement links TRBV20-1 to TRBJ2-1, with D perhaps assigned TRBD1 or TRBD2 (5 bases each). The CDR3 is 13 amino acids. V lost 0 bases and J lost 8, with 11 bases in between. Germline V gives CDR1 DFQATT, CDR2 SNEGSKA (reference sequence). CDR3 protein: CSARERGVHEQFF. The CDR3 DNA sequence: TGCAGTGCTAGAGAGAGAGGGGTGCATGAGCAGTTCTTC.

The chain recombines TRBV28 with TRBJ2-5; TRBD2 agrees at 7 bases. This CDR3 is 16 amino acids long. The V gene's germline CDR1 is MDHEN and CDR2 SYDVKM. V dropped 3 bases and J dropped 5; count of bases not matched to a gene: 12. The DNA for the CDR3 is TGTGCCAGCAGTTTGGGGACTACGGCTACAGCGGAGACCCAGTACTTC. Amino acid sequence: CASSLGTTATAETQYF.

This clonotype was found once. The chain couples TRBV20-1 to TRBJ2-1, with TRBD2 matching 7 bases. The CDR3 spans 13 residues. The J segment lost 7 bases and the V segment lost 3 bases, leaving 6 bases of the junction unmatched. Germline V CDR1 and CDR2: DFQATT, SNEGSKA (reference sequence). CDR3: CSASSGGLNEQFF. CDR3 sequence (DNA): TGCAGTGCTAGTTCGGGGGGATTGAATGAGCAGTTCTTC.

The chain joins TRBV10-2 to TRBJ2-7; 8 nucleotides match TRBD2. The CDR3 loop spans 15 amino acids. Germline lookup yields CDR1 WSHSY and CDR2 SAAADI. V was clipped by 2 bases and J by 4 bases; unmatched bases: 7. The CDR3 region has the DNA TGCGCCAGCAGTGAGCTCAGCGGGAGCGGGTACGAGCAGTACTTC. It yields the protein CASSELSGSGYEQYF.

The chain couples TRBV6-1 to TRBJ2-5; possibly TRBD1 or TRBD2 for D (6 bases each). The CDR3 spans 14 residues. The germline gives CDR1 MNHNS, CDR2 SASEGT. V dropped 6 bases and J dropped 4 bases, with 15 bases sitting between them. DNA of the CDR3: TGTGCCAGCAGGTTGAAAGGGGGGACAGAGACCCAGTACTTC. This translates into CASRLKGGTETQYF.

This clonotype appeared many times. The genes are TRBV20-1 and TRBJ1-4; 9 nucleotides agree with TRBD1. V shed 6 bases and J 5 bases; nucleotides not matched to a gene: 10. CDR3 length equals 15 residues. Germline CDR1 DFQATT, CDR2 SNEGSKA (reference sequence). This CDR3 reads CSATGTGKFNEKLFF. CDR3 in DNA: TGCAGTGCAACCGGGACAGGGAAATTCAATGAAAAACTGTTTTTT.

This rearrangement joins TRBV5-1 to TRBJ2-7; maybe TRBD2 (6 bases). The V end lost 3 bases, the J end lost 6 bases, and 13 bases lay between the germline ends. Germline CDR1 SGHRS, CDR2 YFSETQ. The length of the CDR3 is 13 residues. The CDR3 spells CASSWDSYVEQYF. The CDR3 bases are TGCGCCAGCAGCTGGGACTCATACGTCGAGCAGTACTTC.

V and J are TRBV12-3 or TRBV12-4 and TRBJ1-5; D unresolved. Deletions cut 7 bases from V and 3 bases from J, with 13 bases between. The CDR3 consists of 14 residues. The chain's CDR3 is CASTPGESNQPQHF. As DNA, the CDR3 is TGTGCCAGCACCCCCGGGGAGTCCAATCAGCCCCAGCATTTT.

Many counts were recorded for this clonotype. The chain couples TRBV20-1 to TRBJ2-1, with D possibly being TRBD2 (5 bases). CDR3 length equals 14 residues. The germline CDR1 and CDR2 sequences are DFQATT and SNEGSKA (reference sequence). V lost 6 bases, J lost 0 bases, and 12 bases lay in between. CDR3 in amino acids: CSAYSVSSYNEQFF. CDR3 DNA: TGCAGTGCCTATAGCGTAAGCTCCTACAATGAGCAGTTCTTC.

The genes are TRBV5-1 and TRBJ2-3, with D perhaps matching TRBD1 or TRBD2 (6 bases each). The germline V and J ends were trimmed by 4 bases and 5 bases, with 14 bases remaining between them. This CDR3 has 14 residues. Per germline, CDR1 SGHRS and CDR2 YFSETQ. CDR3 in amino acids: CASSPPGAGDTQYF. CDR3 in DNA: TGCGCCAGCAGCCCACCGGGGGCGGGAGATACGCAGTATTTT.

This clonotype has ten or more counts. The rearrangement joins TRBV4-3 to TRBJ2-7; D not certain. Germline values: CDR1 LGHNA, CDR2 YSLEER. Trimming took off 10 bases at V and 3 bases at J, with 7 bases between the two ends. This CDR3 has 10 residues. CDR3 DNA sequence: TGCGCCAAACCCCACTACGAGCAGTACTTC. Translating gives CAKPHYEQYF.

This clonotype was recorded at least ten times. This chain uses TRBV29-1 with TRBJ2-2, with D perhaps TRBD1 (5 bases). Trimming took 4 bases from V and 7 from J, leaving 10 bases between them. The germline gives CDR1 SQVTM, CDR2 ANQGSEA. This CDR3 spans 12 amino acids. DNA for the CDR3: TGCAGCGTTGGCAGGGAAGGCGGGGAGCTGTTTTTT. Amino acids: CSVGREGGELFF.

A few counts support this clonotype. J is TRBJ2-2 and V is TRBV5-8, with 11 bases that match TRBD2. The CDR3 runs to 16 residues. V shed 4 bases, J shed 3 bases, and the junction held 5 bases outside the gene matches. CDR1 and CDR2 from the germline V gene are SGHTS and YDEGEE. The CDR3 is CASSIELAGDTGELFF. CDR3 sequence (DNA): TGTGCCAGCAGCATCGAACTAGCGGGAGACACCGGGGAGCTGTTTTTT. The full variable domain, its missing parts supplied by reference TRBV5-8 and TRBJ2-2, is EAGVTQSPTHLIKTRGQQATLRCSPISGHTSVYWYQQALGLGLQFLLWYDEGEERNRGNFPPRFSGRQFPNYSSELNVNALELEDSALYLCASSIELAGDTGELFFGEGSRLTVL.